This T cell receptor (beta chain) was profiled in a study of shared clonotypes between healthy human individuals (dated by TCRdb to about 2020). For the wider study: A couple of women and a few men aged 18 to 49 years were included in the cohort. For each donor, CD4 naive and CD4 memory were each given three plates, CD8 naive was given two plates, and CD8 memory was given one plate. Blood TCR repertoires of roughly five healthy adults were deeply sequenced to estimate repertoire size and the extent of clonotype sharing between individuals. Libraries were prepared and TCR repertoires were sequenced by different laboratories using diverse techniques, in order to increase sequencing depth and limit assay-specific biases. Each donor's leukapheresis produced roughly between roughly 0.94 and 9.5 billion PBMCs. The full study reports these points: When a few donors were compared, the shared fraction of clonotypes was about 5% for naive CD4, about 4% for naive CD8, roughly 2.3% for memory CD4, and 0.35% to 0.4% for memory CD8. Sampling was restricted to blood, and TCR repertoires in tissue are likely to differ from TCR repertoires in blood. Larger estimated clonotype richness was generally found for naive subsets than for memory subsets. Pairwise subsampling indicated that sequencing depth was expected to affect the degree of clonotype sharing among donors. Clonotypes shared by all four sorted-subset donors showed higher generation probabilities than non-shared clonotypes. Even with the large sequencing depth, rarefaction of the sorted-subset datasets indicated that sequencing was incomplete. Because the study included only a small number of donors, the genetic and exposure-history diversity represented was limited.

Using the deep immunoSEQ assay, TCR CDR3 regions were amplified from genomic DNA by multiplex PCR. Genomic DNA extracted from each cell subset was distributed evenly over all wells of several immunoSEQ 96-well plates, and each plate served as one replicate. For sorted subsets, each replicate PCR was loaded with around 200 ng genomic DNA, equivalent to 30,000 or so T cell genomes. The purified libraries were quantified using a Qubit 3.0 fluorometer, sized with a Bioanalyzer 2100, and then quantified again using the KAPA Library Quantification kit. A separate single-read 150-cycle Illumina NextSeq 550 flow cell was used to sequence each immunoSEQ 96-well plate. In the paper's pipeline: Because the immunoSEQ output held only junctional sequences and lacked quality scores, the filtering could not match the filtering applied to full-length reads. Sequences were annotated with PyIR, a Python wrapper for IgBLAST v1.9, using IMGT germline references to assign V/J genes and CDR3. Reads with weak V/J assignments (E-value above 1e-6), missing CDR3, stop codons, out-of-frame junctions, or ambiguous translated residues were removed. V3J clonotypes were defined by identical inferred V gene, J gene, and CDR3 amino acid sequence. Percentage overlap between repertoires was computed as shared unique clonotypes divided by the size of the smaller repertoire. Richness of each repertoire was evaluated using RTK rarefaction, the Chao1 estimator, and Recon v2.1 estimates of unobserved clonotypes. For all TCRbeta clonotypes obtained by the gDNA method from four donors, generation probabilities were computed with OLGA. The table comes from immuneACCESS by way of TCRdb, which keeps in-frame sequences with V and J called. Part of the clones is missing from these tables; in studies checked, under half for an unresolved V gene and the rest for unknown reasons. That table gives V, J and clone size, and the DNA gave D and trimming. The sample profile shows 2 million to 2.5 million clones; approximately 94% of them were found once. Roughly 0.13% of the sample is held by the ten biggest clonotypes.

Notes on this clone: Its antigen is unknown. Base quality data are lacking; no much larger clone is found one base away.

Trimming costs V 0 bases and J 1 base, and their ends lie 3 bases apart. Inclusive of the bounding cysteine and phenylalanine, the CDR3 is 13 residues long. The DNA shown is the 39-base CDR3, in frame from base 1. CDR1 and CDR2 are drawn from the germline V gene: SGHAT, FQNNGV. The donors were healthy, HIV-negative adults who had no recently reported acute infections or vaccinations. Every donor was a Caucasian adult residing in Nashville, Tennessee, USA. CD4+ T cells were enriched by magnetic negative selection, after which naive cells were positively selected on CD45RA and the negative fraction was taken as the memory subset. Blood was collected by leukapheresis, and PBMCs were isolated by Ficoll-Histopaque density gradient centrifugation and then cryopreserved in liquid nitrogen vapor phase. Analytical flow cytometry was used to check the purity and quantity of every magnetically sorted T cell population. From each sorted fraction, genomic DNA was isolated and quantified by UV absorbance on a Nanodrop 2000c.

The chain was built from TRBV11-2 and TRBJ1-1; the D segment cannot be called with confidence. The source material was naive CD4+ T cells sorted from blood. What this sample's cell subset or site label stands for: CD45RA+ positively selected. The TCR sequence derives from a man between 18 and 35 years old in good health. The DNA reads as follows: TGTGCCAGCAGCTTAGAGACGAACACTGAAGCTTTCTTT. Its amino acids are CASSLETNTEAFF.